This T cell receptor (beta chain) originates from a study of OX40 agonist ivuxolimab in advanced cancers. Study observations and caveats: Doses of 0.1 to 3.0 mg/kg were accompanied by clonal expansion of CD4+ and CD8+ blood T cells by week 6.

This clone was picked up one time. Its antigen is unidentified. Only in-frame clones appear in the TCRdb table, and some are missing; sequencing was by immunoSEQ multiplex PCR. The sample consists of 95,000 to 100,000 clones, just under 95% of them appearing once. The source material was CD4+ or CD8+ T cells sorted from blood, sampled in a trial of the OX40 agonist ivuxolimab. This receptor was taken from an adult with an advanced solid tumor such as melanoma, head and neck, liver or kidney cancer.

The CDR3: CASRSGNNEQFF. Written as DNA, the CDR3 is TGTGCCAGCAGGAGCGGAAACAATGAGCAGTTCTTC. The chain uses TRBV6-5 and TRBJ2-1, with a tentative D call TRBD2 (5 bases). CDR3 length: 12 amino acids. Germline CDR1 MNHEY, CDR2 SVGAGI. The germline V and J ends were trimmed by 6 bases and 5 bases, with 8 bases remaining between them.